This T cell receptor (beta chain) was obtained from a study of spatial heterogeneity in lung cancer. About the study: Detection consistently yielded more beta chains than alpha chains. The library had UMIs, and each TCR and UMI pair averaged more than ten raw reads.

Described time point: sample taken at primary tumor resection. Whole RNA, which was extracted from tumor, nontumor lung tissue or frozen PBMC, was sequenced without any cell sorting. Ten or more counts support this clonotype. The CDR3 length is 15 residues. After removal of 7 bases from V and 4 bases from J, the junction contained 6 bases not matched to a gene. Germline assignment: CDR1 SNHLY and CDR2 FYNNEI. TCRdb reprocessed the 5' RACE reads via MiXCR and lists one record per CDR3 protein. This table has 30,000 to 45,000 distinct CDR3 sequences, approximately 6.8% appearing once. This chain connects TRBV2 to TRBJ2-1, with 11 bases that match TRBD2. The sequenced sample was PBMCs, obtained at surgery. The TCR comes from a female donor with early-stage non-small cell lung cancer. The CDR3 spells CASIPGLAVYNEQFF. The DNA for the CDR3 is TGTGCCAGCATACCGGGACTAGCGGTTTACAATGAGCAGTTCTTC.